The 5 T cell receptor beta chains given below trace back to one sample, sequenced in a study of Graves' ophthalmopathy and Graves' hyperthyroidism. Amplified material comprised TCR beta CDR3 regions derived from RNA transcripts. HTBI primers primed a first-round RT-PCR, and a second-round multiplex PCR followed. TCRdb passed the multiplex PCR reads through MiXCR, listing each CDR3 protein once. The sample contains approximately 540,000 distinct CDR3 sequences, approximately 37% of which appear only once. The sequenced material came from peripheral blood or thyroid tissue (not recorded which). Source of these receptors: an adult man with Graves' hyperthyroidism.

This clonotype occurred many times. The rearrangement joins TRBV20-1 to TRBJ2-7, with D perhaps TRBD1 or TRBD2 (5 bases each). V was shortened by 6 bases and J by 2 bases, with 14 bases between the two germline ends. From germline, CDR1 is DFQATT and CDR2 SNEGSKA (reference sequence). The CDR3 loop spans 13 amino acids. The CDR3, as DNA: TGCAGTGCGAGGGGCTTCCTTACCTACGAGCAGTACTTC. Protein sequence: CSARGFLTYEQYF.

CDR3 DNA: TGTGCCATCAGTGATGCCAGCAGCCAACCCGGACTAGCGGAGCAAGAGACCCAGTACTTC. Translation: CAISDASSQPGLAEQETQYF. The rearrangement links TRBV10-3 to TRBJ2-5; 10 nucleotides line up with TRBD2. V dropped 3 bases and J dropped 2; count of bases not matched to a gene: 18. Germline CDR1 reads ENHRY; CDR2 reads SYGVKD. The CDR3 is made up of 20 amino acids.

Note on this clonotype: A much larger clonotype is one base distant, so this may be a read error. The V gene is TRBV7-9, the J gene TRBJ2-5, with a tentative D call TRBD1 (5 bases). The CDR3 contains 16 residues. V was pared by 1 base and J by 5 bases, with 17 bases between. The germline V gene encodes CDR1 SEHNR and CDR2 FQNEAQ (reference sequence). The CDR3 is CASSLDSRDSRETQYF. The CDR3 bases are TGTGCCAGCAGCTTAGATAGCAGGGATTCTCGGGAGACCCAGTACTTC.

This chain joins TRBV11-2 and TRBJ1-2; 12 bases align to TRBD1. Germline loops: CDR1 SGHAT, CDR2 FQNNGV. Losses at the gene ends were 5 bases for V and 4 bases for J; bases not matched to a gene: 17. The CDR3 is 19 amino acids. The CDR3, as DNA: TGTGCCAGCAGCCACCTCTCGGGACAGGGGGCCTCAGTGGGCTATGGCTACACCTTC. This codes for CASSHLSGQGASVGYGYTF.

This clonotype was picked up a small number of times. The chain joins TRBV7-9 to TRBJ1-5, with TRBD1 as a possible D gene (5 bases). Germline loops: CDR1 SEHNR, CDR2 FQNEAQ (reference sequence). V lost 4 bases, J lost 11 bases, and 18 bases lay in between. This CDR3 is built from 14 residues. The CDR3 is CASSSYGTSETQHF. The CDR3 DNA is TGTGCCAGCAGCTCATACGGGACTAGCGAGACCCAGCATTTT.